Sequencing of this T cell receptor beta chain was carried out in a study of identical twins (dated by TCRdb to 2015 to 2016). For the wider study: TCR alpha and beta repertoires from monozygotic twins, unrelated adults of various ages and cord blood were deep-sequenced to test whether fetal clonotypes persist. To rule out contamination, the twin experiments were replicated at different times with different library preparation protocols.

Measured from the cysteine to the phenylalanine, the CDR3 is 13 residues long. Left in the record is the CDR3 DNA by itself, 39 bases read in frame from the first base. According to the germline V gene, CDR1 reads SGDLS and CDR2 reads YYNGEE. At the junction V is shortened by 3 bases and J by 7 bases; bases outside the gene matches: 2. Every donor was a healthy Caucasian. The twin cohort consisted of three pairs of female monozygotic twins, all aged roughly 18 to 29 years. Positive isolation kits from Invitrogen were used to isolate CD4+ and CD8+ T cell populations. Broader findings and caveats from the paper: Fewer insertions were carried by abundant cord blood beta clonotypes; a weaker similar trend was observed in young adult naive repertoires, while no such trend was observed in memory repertoires. Out-of-frame TCR alpha sharing in monozygotic twins was systematically underestimated by recombination models, whereas sharing between unrelated individuals was in agreement with the recombination models. Invariant T cells such as MAIT and iNKT could partly confound zero-insertion analyses, although diverse VJ usage argued against such confounding for most clonotypes. Compared with coincidental sharing between unrelated individuals, an excess of low generation-probability sequences was observed among out-of-frame TCR alpha sequences shared between twins. The excess sharing between twins in beta out-of-frame sequences was weaker because fewer shared sequences reduced the signal-to-noise ratio. Because the same donors could not be followed over many years, the conclusions depended on cross-sectional statistical analysis.

The method behind the library was 5' RACE. This sample was sequenced with an Illumina HiSeq 2000. Template switching added a universal primer binding site, and the final cDNA carried a unique molecular identifier that allowed TCR cDNA molecules to be counted accurately. First-strand cDNA for TCR alpha and beta chains was synthesized from specific primers in the conserved constant-segment region. To control for contamination, every cDNA library carried two barcodes: a SMART-Mk sample barcode plus Illumina barcodes. TruSeq adapter sequences along with Illumina sample barcodes were introduced in two successive PCR steps. The TCR alpha and beta cDNA libraries were sequenced on the Illumina HiSeq platform using custom primers. The study's own analysis went as follows. MiGEC processed the raw reads to extract unique molecular identifiers, while MiXCR was used to determine the CDR3 positions. Recombination models were inferred per individual with the repgenHMM and IGoR tools using an EM algorithm. The analysis of shared clonotypes was done with the tcR package in R, with sharing normalized by the product of cloneset sizes. To study raw recombination free of thymic and clonal selection effects, out-of-frame nonproductive sequences were analyzed. In TCRdb, the public reads were trimmed at Q25 with fastp and aligned with MiXCR, with productive beta chains retained. Under each unique CDR3 protein, matching rows form one entry showing the most common genes and DNA. TCRdb, not the original authors, processed these V and J calls. A total of 500,000 to 550,000 distinct CDR3 sequences appear in this sample, approximately 22% of them only once. The leading ten clones occupy 0.91% of the sample.

In the case of this clonotype: What this receptor recognizes is not known. Per-base qualities were not stored, and no clone one base away is much larger.

This sample was shared with a second study, whose subject was T cells expressing NK-cell markers. The second paper states: TCR beta-chain repertoires were profiled in sorted CD3+CD56+NKG2C+, CD3+CD56+NKG2C- and CD3+CD56-NKG2C+ T-cell subsets from eight donors. Among the eight sequenced donors, seven were HCMV-seropositive and one was HCMV-seronegative. In several experiments an anti-gammadeltaTCR antibody was added to restrict sorting to alphabetaTCR-expressing T cells. In roughly six donors, the dominant CD3+CD56+NKG2C+ clonotypes were among the top 10 CD8+ clonotypes and accounted for about 1.0-8% of CD8+ T cells. Those dominant clonotypes were again the most abundant among CD3+CD56-NKG2C+ cells in four donors, at about 25-65%. It remained unclear whether the expanded NKG2C-expressing T cell clones were specific for HCMV antigens. The study sequenced eight donors, all healthy volunteers chosen at random: three men and five women. A commercial ELISA kit detecting HCMV-specific IgG in serum was used to determine HCMV serostatus. MIGEC handled demultiplexing of the reads and grouping by UMI, while MiTCR was used to assemble and quantify clonotypes. To remove erroneous sequences, TCR cDNA sequences were retained only when supported by two or more reads. The tcR package was used for downstream repertoire analysis, and clonotypes were matched across fractions by CDR3 nucleotide sequence plus V segment. Antigen specificity was annotated against VDJdb with VDJmatch, allowing one amino acid substitution in CDR3.

This receptor was obtained from a woman between 18 and 29 years old in good health. This sequence uses TRBV9 and TRBJ2-1, with 9 junctional bases fitting TRBD1. Sequencing was carried out using CD4+ T cells sorted from blood. The DNA sequence reads TGTGCCAGCAGCGCAGACAGGGGGAATGAGCAGTTCTTC. This yields the protein CASSADRGNEQFF.